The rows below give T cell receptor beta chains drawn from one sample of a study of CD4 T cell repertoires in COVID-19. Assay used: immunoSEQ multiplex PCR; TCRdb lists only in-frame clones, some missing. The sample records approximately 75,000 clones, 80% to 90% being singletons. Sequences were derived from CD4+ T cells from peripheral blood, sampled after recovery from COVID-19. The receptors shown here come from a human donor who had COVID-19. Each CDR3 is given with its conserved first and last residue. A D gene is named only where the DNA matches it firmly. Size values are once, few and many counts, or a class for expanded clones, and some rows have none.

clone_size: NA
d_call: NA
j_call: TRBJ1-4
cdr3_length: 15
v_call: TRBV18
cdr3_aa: CASSPGSGGDEKLFF
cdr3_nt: TGTGCCAGCTCACCAGGGTCTGGAGGTGATGAAAAACTGTTTTTT

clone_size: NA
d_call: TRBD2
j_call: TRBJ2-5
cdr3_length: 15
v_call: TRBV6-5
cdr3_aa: CASRQGLAGYETQYF
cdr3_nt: TGTGCCAGCAGGCAAGGACTAGCGGGATACGAGACCCAGTACTTC

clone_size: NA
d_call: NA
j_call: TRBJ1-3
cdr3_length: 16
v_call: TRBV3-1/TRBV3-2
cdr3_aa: CASSQQDRISGNTIYF
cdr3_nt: TGTGCCAGCAGCCAACAGGACAGAATCTCTGGAAACACCATATATTTT

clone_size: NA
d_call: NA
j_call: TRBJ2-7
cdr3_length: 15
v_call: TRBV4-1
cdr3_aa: CASSQGGAESYEQYF
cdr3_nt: TGCGCCAGCAGCCAAGGTGGGGCGGAGAGCTACGAGCAGTACTTC

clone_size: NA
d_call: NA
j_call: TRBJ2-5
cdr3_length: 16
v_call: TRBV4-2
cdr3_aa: CASSQELAGVGETQYF
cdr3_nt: TGTGCCAGCAGCCAAGAATTGGCAGGGGTGGGGGAGACCCAGTACTTC

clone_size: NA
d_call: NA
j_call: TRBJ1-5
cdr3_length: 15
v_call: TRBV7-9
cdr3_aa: CASSLGSGGNQPQHF
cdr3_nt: TGTGCCAGCAGCTTAGGGAGTGGGGGCAATCAGCCCCAGCATTTT

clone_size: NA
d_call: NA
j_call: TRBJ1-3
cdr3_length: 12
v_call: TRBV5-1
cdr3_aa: CASSNDGNTIYF
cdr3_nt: TGCGCCAGCAGCAACGATGGAAACACCATATATTTT

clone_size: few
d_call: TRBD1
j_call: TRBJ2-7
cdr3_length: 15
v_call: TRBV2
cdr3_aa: CASSVEDRVSGEQYF
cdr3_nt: TGTGCCAGCAGTGTAGAGGACAGGGTGAGCGGCGAGCAGTACTTC

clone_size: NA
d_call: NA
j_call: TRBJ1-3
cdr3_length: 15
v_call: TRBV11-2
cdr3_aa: CASSLARGPSFTIYF
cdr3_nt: TGTGCCAGCAGCTTAGCGCGCGGCCCGTCTTTCACCATATATTTT

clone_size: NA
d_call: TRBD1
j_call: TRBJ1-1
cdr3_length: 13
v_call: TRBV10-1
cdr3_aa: CASSPRGRVRAFF
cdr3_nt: TGCGCCAGCAGTCCGAGGGGGCGGGTGAGAGCTTTCTTT

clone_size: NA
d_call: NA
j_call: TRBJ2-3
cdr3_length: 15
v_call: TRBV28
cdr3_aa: CASSAPSGSIDTQYF
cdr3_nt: TGTGCCAGCAGTGCCCCCTCAGGGTCCATAGATACGCAGTATTTT

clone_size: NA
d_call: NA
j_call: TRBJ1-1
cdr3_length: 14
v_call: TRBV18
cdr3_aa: CASSPRTDLTEAFF
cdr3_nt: TGTGCCAGCTCACCGCGGACAGACCTCACTGAAGCTTTCTTT

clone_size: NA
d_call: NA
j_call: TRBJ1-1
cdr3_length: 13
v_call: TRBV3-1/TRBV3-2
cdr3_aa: CASSLGRNTEAFF
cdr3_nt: TGTGCCAGCAGTTTGGGCAGAAACACTGAAGCTTTCTTT

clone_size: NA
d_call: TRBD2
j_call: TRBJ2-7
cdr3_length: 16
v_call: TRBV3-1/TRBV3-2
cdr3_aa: CASSQVRAGLNYEQYF
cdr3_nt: TGTGCCAGCAGCCAAGTGCGAGCGGGGCTAAACTACGAGCAGTACTTC

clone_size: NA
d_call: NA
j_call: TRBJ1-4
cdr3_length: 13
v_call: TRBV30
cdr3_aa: CAWSPVPTEKLFF
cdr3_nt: TGTGCCTGGAGTCCGGTGCCGACTGAAAAACTGTTTTTT

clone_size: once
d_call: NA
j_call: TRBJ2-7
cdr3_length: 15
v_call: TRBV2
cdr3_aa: CASSEQGTGGYEQYF
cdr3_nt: TGTGCCAGCAGTGAACAGGGGACGGGCGGCTACGAGCAGTACTTC

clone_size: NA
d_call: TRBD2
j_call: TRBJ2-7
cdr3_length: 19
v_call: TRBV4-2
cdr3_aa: CASSHEPGLAGPPDYEQYF
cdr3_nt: TGTGCCAGCAGCCACGAACCGGGACTAGCGGGCCCCCCGGACTACGAGCAGTACTTC

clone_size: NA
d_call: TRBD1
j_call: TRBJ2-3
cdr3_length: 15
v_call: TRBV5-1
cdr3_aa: CASSLRGQFTDTQYF
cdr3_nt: TGCGCCAGCAGCTTGAGGGGGCAATTCACAGATACGCAGTATTTT

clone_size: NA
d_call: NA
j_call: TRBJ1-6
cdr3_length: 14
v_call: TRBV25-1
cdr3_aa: CASSEYLGNSPLHF
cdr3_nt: TGTGCCAGCAGTGAATATCTGGGGAATTCACCCCTCCACTTT

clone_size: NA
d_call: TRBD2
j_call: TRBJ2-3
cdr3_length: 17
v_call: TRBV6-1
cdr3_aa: CASSAASGGANADTQYF
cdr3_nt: TGTGCCAGCAGTGCGGCTAGCGGGGGGGCCAACGCAGATACGCAGTATTTT

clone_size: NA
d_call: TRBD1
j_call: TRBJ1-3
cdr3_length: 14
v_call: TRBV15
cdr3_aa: CATSRDRAGNTIYF
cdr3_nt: TGTGCCACCAGCAGGGACAGGGCTGGAAACACCATATATTTT

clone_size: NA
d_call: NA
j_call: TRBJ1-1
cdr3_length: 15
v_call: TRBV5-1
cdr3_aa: CASSPPRQGGTEAFF
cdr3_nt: TGCGCCAGCAGCCCGCCCCGGCAGGGTGGCACTGAAGCTTTCTTT

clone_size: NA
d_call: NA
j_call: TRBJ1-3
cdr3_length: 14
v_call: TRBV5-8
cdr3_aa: CASSFMTSGNTIYF
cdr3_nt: TGTGCCAGCAGCTTCATGACCTCTGGAAACACCATATATTTT

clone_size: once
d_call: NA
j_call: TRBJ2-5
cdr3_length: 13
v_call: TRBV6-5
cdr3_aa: CASGSSGQETQYF
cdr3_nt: TGTGCCAGCGGGAGTAGCGGTCAAGAGACCCAGTACTTC

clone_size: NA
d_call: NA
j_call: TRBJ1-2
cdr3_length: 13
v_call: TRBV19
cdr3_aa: CASSEEGEYGYTF
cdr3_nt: TGTGCCAGTAGTGAGGAGGGCGAGTATGGCTACACCTTC

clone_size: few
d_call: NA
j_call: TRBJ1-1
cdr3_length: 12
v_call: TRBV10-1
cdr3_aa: CASSESGREAFF
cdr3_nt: TGCGCCAGCAGCGAGTCGGGCCGTGAAGCTTTCTTT

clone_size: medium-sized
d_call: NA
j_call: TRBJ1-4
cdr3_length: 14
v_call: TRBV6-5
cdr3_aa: CASSYRTANEKLFF
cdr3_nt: TGTGCCAGCAGTTACAGGACCGCTAATGAAAAACTGTTTTTT

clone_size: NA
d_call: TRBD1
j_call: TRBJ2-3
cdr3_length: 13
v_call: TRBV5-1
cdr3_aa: CASRTGITDTQYF
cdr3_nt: TGCGCCAGCAGGACAGGGATCACAGATACGCAGTATTTT

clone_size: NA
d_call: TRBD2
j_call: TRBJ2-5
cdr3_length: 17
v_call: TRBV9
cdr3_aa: CASSAGLAGNLQETQYF
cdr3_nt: TGTGCCAGCAGCGCGGGACTAGCGGGGAACCTACAAGAGACCCAGTACTTC

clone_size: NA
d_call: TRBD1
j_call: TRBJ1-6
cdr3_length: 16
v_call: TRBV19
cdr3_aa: CASSPDRVSYNSPLHF
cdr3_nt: TGTGCCAGTAGCCCGGACAGGGTCAGCTATAATTCACCCCTCCACTTT

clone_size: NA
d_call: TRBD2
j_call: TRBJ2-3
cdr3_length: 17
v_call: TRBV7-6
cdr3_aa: CASSPGPGGAVTDTQYF
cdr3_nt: TGTGCCAGCAGCCCCGGGCCGGGGGGTGCGGTCACAGATACGCAGTATTTT

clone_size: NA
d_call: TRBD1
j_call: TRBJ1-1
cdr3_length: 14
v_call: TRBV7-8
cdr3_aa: CASSPGTVNTEAFF
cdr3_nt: TGTGCCAGCAGCCCCGGGACAGTCAACACTGAAGCTTTCTTT

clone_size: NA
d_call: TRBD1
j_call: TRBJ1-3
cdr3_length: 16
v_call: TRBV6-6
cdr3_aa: CASSRLGTGSGNTIYF
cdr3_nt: TGTGCCAGCAGTCGACTAGGGACAGGGTCCGGAAACACCATATATTTT

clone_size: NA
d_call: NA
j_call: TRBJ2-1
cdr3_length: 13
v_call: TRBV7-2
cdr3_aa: CASSLESGTGVFF
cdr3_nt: TGTGCCAGCAGCTTAGAGTCGGGGACCGGGGTCTTCTTC

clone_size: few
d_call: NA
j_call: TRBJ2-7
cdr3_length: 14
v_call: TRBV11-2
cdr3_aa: CASNQGGGPYEQYF
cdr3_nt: TGTGCCAGCAATCAGGGGGGCGGTCCCTACGAGCAGTACTTC

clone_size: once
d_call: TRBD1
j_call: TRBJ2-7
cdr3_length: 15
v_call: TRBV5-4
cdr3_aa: CASSLGGQGTYEQYF
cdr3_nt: TGTGCCAGCAGCTTGGGGGGACAGGGGACTTACGAGCAGTACTTC

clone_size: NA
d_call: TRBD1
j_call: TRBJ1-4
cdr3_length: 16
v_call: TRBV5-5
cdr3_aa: CASSFLTGQGDEKLFF
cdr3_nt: TGTGCCAGCAGCTTTTTAACGGGACAGGGCGATGAAAAACTGTTTTTT

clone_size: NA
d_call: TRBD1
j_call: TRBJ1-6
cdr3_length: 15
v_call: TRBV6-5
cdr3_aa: CASRAGDRGNSPLHF
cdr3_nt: TGTGCCAGCAGGGCGGGGGACAGGGGGAATTCACCCCTCCACTTT

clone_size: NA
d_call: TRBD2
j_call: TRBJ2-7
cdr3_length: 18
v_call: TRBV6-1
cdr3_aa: CASSAASGGAERSVEQYF
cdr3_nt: TGTGCCAGCAGTGCCGCTAGCGGGGGGGCAGAGAGGTCGGTTGAGCAGTACTTC

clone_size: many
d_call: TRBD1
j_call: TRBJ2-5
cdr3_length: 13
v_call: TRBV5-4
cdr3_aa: CASSRTGQETQYF
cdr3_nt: TGTGCCAGCAGCCGGACAGGACAAGAGACCCAGTACTTC

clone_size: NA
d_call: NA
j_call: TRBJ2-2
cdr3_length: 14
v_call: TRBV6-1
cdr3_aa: CASSDPTSPGELFF
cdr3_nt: TGTGCCAGCAGTGACCCGACCAGCCCCGGGGAGCTGTTTTTT

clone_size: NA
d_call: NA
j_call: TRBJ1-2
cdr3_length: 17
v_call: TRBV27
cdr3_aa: CASSFHMPRELGYGYTF
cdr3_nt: TGTGCCAGCAGTTTTCACATGCCCAGGGAACTTGGCTATGGCTACACCTTC

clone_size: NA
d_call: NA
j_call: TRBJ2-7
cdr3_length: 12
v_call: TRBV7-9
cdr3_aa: CASQGAASGQYF
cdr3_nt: TGTGCCAGCCAAGGGGCGGCTTCGGGGCAGTACTTC

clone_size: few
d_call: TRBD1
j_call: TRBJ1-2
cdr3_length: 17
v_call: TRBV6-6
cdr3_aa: CASSHQRTGARNYGYTF
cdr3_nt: TGTGCCAGCAGTCACCAGAGGACAGGGGCGAGGAACTATGGCTACACCTTC

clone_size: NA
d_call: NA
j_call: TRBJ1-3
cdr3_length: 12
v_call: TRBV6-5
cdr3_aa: CASLSSGNTIYF
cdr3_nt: TGTGCCAGCCTAAGCTCTGGAAACACCATATATTTT

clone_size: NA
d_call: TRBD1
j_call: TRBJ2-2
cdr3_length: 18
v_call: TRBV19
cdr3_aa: CASSGGTGAQYVGRELFF
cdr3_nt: TGTGCCAGTAGTGGCGGTACAGGGGCCCAGTACGTGGGGAGGGAGCTGTTTTTT

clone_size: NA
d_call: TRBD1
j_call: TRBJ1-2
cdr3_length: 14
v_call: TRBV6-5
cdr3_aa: CASRDRQGIYGYTF
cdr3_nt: TGTGCCAGCAGAGACAGACAGGGGATCTATGGCTACACCTTC

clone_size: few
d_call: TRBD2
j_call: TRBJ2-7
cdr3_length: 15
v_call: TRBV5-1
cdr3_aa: CASRFTSGPSYEQYF
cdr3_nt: TGCGCCAGCAGATTTACTAGCGGACCTTCCTACGAGCAGTACTTC

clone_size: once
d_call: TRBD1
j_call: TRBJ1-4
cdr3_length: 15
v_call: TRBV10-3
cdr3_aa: CASRQGHATNEKLFF
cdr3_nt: TGTGCCAGCAGACAGGGCCATGCAACTAATGAAAAACTGTTTTTT